This T cell receptor (beta chain) stems from a study of regulatory T cells in long-lasting Graves disease. This CDR3 region has 13 residues. CDR1 is SGHVS and CDR2 is FQNEAQ in the germline V gene. The sample's time point: newly diagnosed GD, antithyroid drugs for less than 3 months. The TCR library was prepared using RNA isolated from PBMCs. Construction of TCR beta libraries relied on iRepertoire HTBI primers and on Arm-PCR targeting CDR3 regions. TCRdb reprocessed the multiplex PCR reads with MiXCR, giving one entry per CDR3 protein. The table has 300,000 to 400,000 distinct CDR3 sequences, over 15% seen once. This clonotype was observed once. A read error is possible here, since a much larger clone lies one base away. The sample was also reused in another study, on T cells in Graves' hyperthyroidism and ophthalmopathy.

The TCR comes from a man in his forties with Graves disease. The starting material was peripheral blood mononuclear cells (PBMCs), obtained at new diagnosis, from a patient treated with antithyroid drugs. The rearrangement joins TRBV7-8 to TRBJ2-5; possibly TRBD1 for D (5 bases). The DNA matches TRBJ2-1 better at its end, which makes the J call doubtful. The CDR3 DNA is TGTGCCAGCCGCTTCAGGGTTAGGAATGAGCAGTTCTTC. Translation: CASRFRVRNEQFF.